The present TCR beta chain was sequenced within a study of T cell repertoires in ileal Crohn's disease. The time point is: neoterminal ileum biopsy at postoperative endoscopy, about 6 months after surgery. CDR1 and CDR2 from the germline V gene are SGDLS and YYNGEE. The length of the CDR3 is 15 residues. V was pared by 3 bases and J by 4 bases, with 16 bases between. Each sample's TCRB immunosequencing used about 0.5 micrograms of biopsy DNA. Only in-frame clones appear in the TCRdb table, and some are missing; sequencing was by immunoSEQ multiplex PCR. Here the sample spans more than 3,000 clones, about nine tenths being singletons. Study-wide points: Compared with non-smokers, active smokers at surgery showed more clonal expansions.

Concerning this clone: Its antigen is still unknown.

The sequenced material came from ileal tissue. J is TRBJ2-5 and V is TRBV9; D is perhaps TRBD2 (6 bases). The clonotype was recovered from an adult with Crohn's disease. The CDR3 DNA sequence: TGTGCCAGCAGCGACTCTCGTGTGGGAGGAGAGACCCAGTACTTC. Translating gives CASSDSRVGGETQYF.